This T cell receptor (beta chain) came from a study of spatial heterogeneity in lung cancer. General observations from the study: Ubiquitous expanded tumor TCRs showed up in blood more at resection than follow-up.

TCR cDNA molecules were tagged individually, and each one carried a unique molecular identifier. MiXCR, run by TCRdb on the 5' RACE reads, gives a single entry per CDR3 protein. This repertoire shows under 150,000 distinct CDR3 sequences, 10% to 15% found once; its top ten account for 16%. This clonotype was counted many times. Its matching antigen is unknown. Time point noted: blood at routine non-recurrence follow-up after resection. In each case, whole RNA from tumor, nontumor lung or frozen PBMC was sequenced unsorted. The CDR3 totals 15 residues. V lost 5 bases and J 8 bases, leaving 21 bases between the germline ends. Per the germline V gene, CDR1 is SEHNR and CDR2 is FQNEAQ (reference sequence).

Sequencing was performed on PBMCs, taken at follow-up. This sequence was found in a male donor with early-stage non-small cell lung cancer. The chain has TRBV7-9 and TRBJ1-1; tentatively, D is TRBD1 (6 bases). The CDR3 DNA reads as TGTGCCAGCAGCCCGACCCCCAGGGGAACCTTAGAAGCTTTCTTT. Residues: CASSPTPRGTLEAFF.